These 7 T cell receptor beta chains originate from one sample sequenced in a study of blood T cell repertoires in COVID-19. TCRdb's copy holds only in-frame clones and misses some; the assay was immunoSEQ multiplex PCR. The repertoire includes 250,000 to 350,000 clones, over 75% of them detected once, and roughly a tenth sits in the top ten. Sequencing was carried out using PBMCs or T cells enriched from blood (not recorded which). Receptor source: a woman under 30 who had recovered from COVID-19.

The genes are TRBV6-4 and TRBJ2-1; TRBD2 matches at 8 bases. CDR3 length: 15 residues. After removal of 4 bases from V and 4 bases from J, the junction contained 6 bases not matched to a gene. CDR1 and CDR2 (germline): MRHNA, SNTAGT. CDR3 protein: CASSVERGPYNEQFF. For the CDR3, the DNA is TGTGCCAGCAGTGTCGAGCGGGGGCCGTACAATGAGCAGTTCTTC.

The count of this clone is one. The chain has TRBV6-1 and TRBJ1-2, with 7 nucleotides matching TRBD1. This CDR3 has 15 residues. The trim removed 3 bases at V and 6 bases at J, leaving 10 bases unmatched. Germline V gives CDR1 MNHNS, CDR2 SASEGT. This CDR3 reads CASSERTTGLHGYTF. The CDR3 coding sequence is TGTGCCAGCAGTGAGCGAACGACAGGGTTGCATGGCTACACCTTC.

V and J are TRBV29-1 and TRBJ2-1, with 9 bases fitting TRBD2. The V and J ends lost 4 bases and 4 bases, in that order; junction bases with no gene match: 2. Germline-derived CDR1 and CDR2 are SQVTM and ANQGSEA. This CDR3 has 13 residues. The CDR3 nucleotides are TGCAGCGTTGGGACTAGCGCTTACAATGAGCAGTTCTTC. Protein product: CSVGTSAYNEQFF.

The chain is built from TRBV7-9 and TRBJ2-3; D may be TRBD2 (7 bases). V dropped 1 base and J dropped 0 bases, with 14 bases sitting between them. The CDR3 contains 17 residues. Germline lookup yields CDR1 SEHNR and CDR2 FQNEAQ (reference sequence). CDR3 protein: CASSLDGGLTSTDTQYF. The CDR3 DNA is TGTGCCAGCAGCTTAGACGGGGGGCTCACTAGCACAGATACGCAGTATTTT. The whole variable domain, remainder taken from reference TRBV7-9 and TRBJ2-3, is DTGVSQNPRHKITKRGQNVTFRCDPISEHNRLYWYRQTLGQGPEFLTYFQNEAQLEKSRLLSDRFSAERPKGSFSTLEIQRTEQGDSAMYLCASSLDGGLTSTDTQYFGPGTRLTVL.

The chain carries TRBV4-1 and TRBJ2-1, with 11 nucleotides matching TRBD2. Trimming cost V 0 bases and J 7 bases; bases outside gene matches: 5. This CDR3 is 16 amino acids long. Germline-derived CDR1 and CDR2 are MGHRA and YSYEKL. CDR3 bases: TGCGCCAGCAGCCAAGAACTAGCGGGAGCTGGGAATGAGCAGTTCTTC. Protein product: CASSQELAGAGNEQFF.

The rearrangement links TRBV18 to TRBJ2-7; the match to TRBD1 covers 10 bases. Germline CDR1 and CDR2: KGHSH and LQKENI. The length of the CDR3 is 14 residues. V lost 6 bases and J lost 3; bases outside the gene matches: 5. Here the CDR3 DNA reads TGTGCCAGCTCGCAGGGACAGGGGCTCTACGAGCAGTACTTC. Its translation is CASSQGQGLYEQYF.

In the case of this clone: The junction and the germline gene differ at one end; a read error may be behind it. The chain couples TRBV30 to TRBJ1-1; TRBD1 is a possible D gene (6 bases). Germline V gene sequence: CDR1 GTSNPN, CDR2 SVGIG (reference sequence). The CDR3 is 12 residues long. The CDR3 region is CAWSRVGGARAF. CDR3 bases: TGTGCCTGGAGTCGAGTGGGGGGGGCCAGGGCTTTT.